This TCR beta chain was sequenced for a study of blood T cells in healthy people across ages. Study-wide points: More naive CD4+ cells and higher diversity were found in long-lived than in aged donors.

A J-beta primer mix and a sample-barcoded 5' primer were used in a second PCR of roughly 6 to 12 cycles. TCRdb used MiXCR to reprocess the 5' RACE reads, holding one entry per CDR3 protein. The sample carries 900,000 to 950,000 distinct CDR3 sequences, approximately 32% recorded once. Germline values: CDR1 DFQATT, CDR2 SNEGSKA (reference sequence). V lost 2 bases and J 4 bases, leaving 12 bases between the germline ends. CDR3 length: 15 residues. With regard to this clonotype: Its antigen is not known.

These same records also appear under a second study, on T cells of mothers and their children. Per that paper: Maternal samples each gave over 10 million TCR beta CDR3 reads, and child samples several million each. Biologically related mothers and children overlapped slightly more than unrelated pairs, a non-significant difference.

Sequenced material: blood. This chain joins TRBV20-1 and TRBJ1-6; possibly TRBD1 for D (6 bases). The sequence was collected from a woman aged 40 to 50 in good health. The CDR3 here is CSARSSGDYNSPLHF. In DNA, the CDR3 is TGCAGTGCTAGATCATCAGGGGATTATAATTCACCCCTCCACTTT.